This TCR beta chain was profiled in a study of T-cell memory formation after mild COVID-19. Libraries for TCRalpha and TCRbeta carried sample barcodes and unique molecular identifiers via 5'RACE. Each CDR3 protein gets one entry after TCRdb re-called the 5' RACE reads with MiXCR. This table holds 300,000 to 400,000 distinct CDR3 sequences, roughly 13% found once. Per the germline V gene, CDR1 is SEHNR and CDR2 is FQNEAQ (reference sequence). This CDR3 comprises 14 residues. Trimming shortened V by 3 bases and J by 3 bases, and 8 bases separated the two germline ends. This clonotype was detected ten times or more. Antigen unknown. General study points: Among CD4+ contracting clones, most were CM and EM, and CD8+ ones EMRA. Memory cells collected pre-infection included some clones that later responded, suggesting cross-reactive memory joined. SARS-CoV-2 specificity was not confirmed for second-wave clones peaking on day 37.

Sample: PBMCs or a T cell subset sorted from them (not recorded which). This chain connects TRBV7-9 to TRBJ2-2; TRBD1 or TRBD2 may be the D gene (6 bases each). This TCR came from a man in his late teens or twenties who had mild COVID-19 (a few samples of this study predate the infection). Cell type and time point are not known. Here the CDR3 reads CASSLGGYTGELFF. The DNA for the CDR3 is TGTGCCAGCAGCTTGGGGGGCTACACCGGGGAGCTGTTTTTT.